The present entry profiles one T cell receptor beta chain with its context. V dropped 8 bases and J dropped 7 bases, with 18 bases sitting between them. Germline V gives CDR1 SEHNR, CDR2 FQNEAQ (reference sequence). The CDR3 loop spans 13 amino acids. The data belong to a study of T-cell memory formation after mild COVID-19. TCRdb reprocessed the 5' RACE reads with MiXCR, giving one entry per CDR3 protein. The sample lists 450,000 to 650,000 distinct CDR3 sequences, under 20% occurring once. Input material: PBMCs or a T cell subset sorted from them (not recorded which). The sequence was collected from an adult woman who had mild COVID-19 (a few samples of this study predate the infection). Cell type and time point are not known. The rearrangement links TRBV7-9 to TRBJ2-7; D possibly uses TRBD1 or TRBD2 (5 bases each). The CDR3 reads CASAGLAYREQYF. Written as DNA, the CDR3 is TGTGCCAGCGCTGGGCTAGCATACAGGGAGCAGTACTTC. The full variable domain, rest sourced from reference TRBV7-9 and TRBJ2-7, is DTGVSQNPRHKITKRGQNVTFRCDPISEHNRLYWYRQTLGQGPEFLTYFQNEAQLEKSRLLSDRFSAERPKGSFSTLEIQRTEQGDSAMYLCASAGLAYREQYFGPGTRLTVT.